This T cell receptor (beta chain) was captured in a study of blood T cell repertoires in COVID-19. Study context: Whether acute or convalescent, the COVID-19 samples came from the United States, Italy and Spain. Sources were T cells, B-cell-depleted T cells, or PBMCs; the material itself was cDNA or gDNA.

Germline V gene data show CDR1 as MNHEY and CDR2 as SVGEGT. With 4 bases clipped from V and 3 bases from J, the junction kept 6 bases outside the gene matches. CDR3 size: 17 residues. As originally analysed: The assay estimated nucleated cells by amplifying reference gene primers. Data came from immunoSEQ multiplex PCR; TCRdb stores just in-frame clones and leaves some out. D and trimming were read from the DNA, whereas the V and J calls and clone size are those reported in that table. The repertoire holds some 120,000 clones, with around 90% as singletons. The sequence was obtained from a man aged 45-60 years with active COVID-19. This sequence joins TRBV6-2 or TRBV6-3 and TRBJ2-3; TRBD2 matches 14 bases. Sequenced material: peripheral blood. Written as DNA, the CDR3 is TGTGCCAGCAGTTCGACTAGCGGGGGGGCGTCGACAGATACGCAGTATTTT. Amino acids: CASSSTSGGASTDTQYF.